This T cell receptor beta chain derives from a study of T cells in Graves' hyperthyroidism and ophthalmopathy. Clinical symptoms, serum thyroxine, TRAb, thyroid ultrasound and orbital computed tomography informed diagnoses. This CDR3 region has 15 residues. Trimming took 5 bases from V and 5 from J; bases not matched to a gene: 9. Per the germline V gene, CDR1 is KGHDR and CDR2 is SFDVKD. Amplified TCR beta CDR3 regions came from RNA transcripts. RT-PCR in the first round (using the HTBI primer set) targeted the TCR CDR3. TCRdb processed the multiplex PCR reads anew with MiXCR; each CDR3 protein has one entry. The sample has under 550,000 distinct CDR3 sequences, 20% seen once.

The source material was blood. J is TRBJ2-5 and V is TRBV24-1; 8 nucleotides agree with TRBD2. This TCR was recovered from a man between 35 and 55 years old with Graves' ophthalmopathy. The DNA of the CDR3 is TGTGCCACCAGTGGTCCCGGGGGGGACCGGGAGACCCAGTACTTC. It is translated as CATSGPGGDRETQYF.